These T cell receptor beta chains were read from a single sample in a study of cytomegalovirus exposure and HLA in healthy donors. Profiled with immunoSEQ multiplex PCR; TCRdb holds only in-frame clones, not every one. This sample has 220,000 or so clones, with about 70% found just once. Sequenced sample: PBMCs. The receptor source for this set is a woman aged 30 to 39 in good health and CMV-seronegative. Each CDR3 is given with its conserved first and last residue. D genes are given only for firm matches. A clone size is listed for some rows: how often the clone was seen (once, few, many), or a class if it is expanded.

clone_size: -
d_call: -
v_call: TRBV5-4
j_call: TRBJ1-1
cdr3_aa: CASSPERNTEAFF
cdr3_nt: TGTGCCAGCAGCCCGGAGAGGAACACTGAAGCTTTCTTT

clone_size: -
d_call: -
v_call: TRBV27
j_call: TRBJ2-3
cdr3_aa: CASSLANTQYF
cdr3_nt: TGTGCCAGCAGTTTGGCAAATACGCAGTATTTT

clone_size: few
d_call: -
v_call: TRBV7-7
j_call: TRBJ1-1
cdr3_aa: CASSPSDMNTEAFF
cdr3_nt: TGTGCTAGCAGCCCGAGTGACATGAACACTGAAGCTTTCTTT

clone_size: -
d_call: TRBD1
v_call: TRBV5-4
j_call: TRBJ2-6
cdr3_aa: CASSSGQGASSGANVLTF
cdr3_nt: TGTGCCAGCAGCTCCGGACAGGGGGCAAGCTCTGGGGCCAACGTCCTGACTTTC

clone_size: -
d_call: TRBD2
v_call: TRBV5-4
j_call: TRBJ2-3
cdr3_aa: CASSPGLAGTDTQYF
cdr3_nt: TGTGCCAGCAGTCCGGGACTAGCGGGCACAGATACGCAGTATTTT

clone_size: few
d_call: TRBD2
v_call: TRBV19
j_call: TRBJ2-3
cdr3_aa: CASSPYSRLAADTQYF
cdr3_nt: TGTGCCAGTAGCCCCTACTCGCGACTAGCGGCAGATACGCAGTATTTT

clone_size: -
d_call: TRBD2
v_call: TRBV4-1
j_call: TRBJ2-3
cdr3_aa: CASSHSGGAPPDTQYF
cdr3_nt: TGCGCCAGCAGCCACAGCGGGGGAGCCCCCCCAGATACGCAGTATTTT

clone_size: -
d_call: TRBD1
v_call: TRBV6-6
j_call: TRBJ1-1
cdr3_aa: CASRGFDRDTEAFF
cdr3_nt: TGTGCCAGCAGAGGCTTTGACAGGGACACTGAAGCTTTCTTT

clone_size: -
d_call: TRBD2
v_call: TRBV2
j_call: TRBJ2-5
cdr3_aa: CANSEVVAGGLGQETQYF
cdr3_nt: TGTGCCAACAGTGAAGTAGTGGCGGGGGGGCTCGGTCAAGAGACCCAGTACTTC

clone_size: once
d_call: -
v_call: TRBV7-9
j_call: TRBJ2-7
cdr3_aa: CSSSRRTASYEQYF
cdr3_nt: TGTTCCAGCAGCCGGAGGACAGCGTCCTACGAGCAGTACTTC

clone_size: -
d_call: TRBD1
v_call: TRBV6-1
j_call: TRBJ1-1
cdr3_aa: CASSPFDRGTEAFF
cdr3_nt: TGTGCCAGCAGTCCTTTCGACAGGGGCACTGAAGCTTTCTTT

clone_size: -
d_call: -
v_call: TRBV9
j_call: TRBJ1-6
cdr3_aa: CASSVGGTYNSPLHF
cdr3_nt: TGTGCCAGCAGCGTAGGCGGTACCTATAATTCACCCCTCCACTTT

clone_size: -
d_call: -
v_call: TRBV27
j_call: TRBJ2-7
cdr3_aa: CASSLQGRGNEQYF
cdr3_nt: TGTGCCAGCAGTTTACAGGGTAGGGGAAACGAGCAGTACTTC

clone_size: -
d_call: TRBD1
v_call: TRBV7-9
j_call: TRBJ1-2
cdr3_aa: CASSLPRTRPGQGGGYTF
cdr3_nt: TGTGCCAGCAGCTTACCGCGGACTCGTCCGGGACAGGGAGGGGGCTACACCTTC

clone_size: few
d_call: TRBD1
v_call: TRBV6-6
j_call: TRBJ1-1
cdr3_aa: CAIRDRDKAFF
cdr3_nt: TGTGCCATCAGGGACAGGGATAAAGCTTTCTTT

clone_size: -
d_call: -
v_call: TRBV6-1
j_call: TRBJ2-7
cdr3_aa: CASTGGGPHTDEYF
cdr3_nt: TGTGCCAGCACTGGGGGGGGGCCCCATACTGATGAGTACTTC

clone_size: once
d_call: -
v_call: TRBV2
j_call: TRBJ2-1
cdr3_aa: CASSRLDEQFF
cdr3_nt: TGTGCCAGCAGCCGACTCGATGAGCAGTTCTTC

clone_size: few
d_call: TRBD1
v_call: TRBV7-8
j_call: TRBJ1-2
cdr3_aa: CASSLAGQPEAGYTF
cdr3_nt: TGTGCCAGCAGCTTAGCGGGACAGCCAGAGGCGGGCTACACCTTC

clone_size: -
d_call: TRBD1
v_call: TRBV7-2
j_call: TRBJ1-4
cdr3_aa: CASSFDRVNEKLFF
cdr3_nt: TGTGCCAGCAGTTTCGACAGGGTAAATGAAAAACTGTTTTTT

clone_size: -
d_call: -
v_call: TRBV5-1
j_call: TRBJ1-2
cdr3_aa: CASSLVGDGYTF
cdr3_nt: TGCGCCAGCAGCTTGGTCGGAGATGGCTACACCTTC

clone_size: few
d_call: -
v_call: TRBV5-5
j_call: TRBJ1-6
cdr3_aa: CASSPGESYNSPLHF
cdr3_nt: TGTGCCAGCAGCCCAGGGGAGTCCTATAATTCACCCCTCCACTTT

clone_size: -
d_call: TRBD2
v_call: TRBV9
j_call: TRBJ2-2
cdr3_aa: CASSVPLAGATGELFF
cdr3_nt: TGTGCCAGCAGCGTTCCTCTAGCGGGGGCCACCGGGGAGCTGTTTTTT

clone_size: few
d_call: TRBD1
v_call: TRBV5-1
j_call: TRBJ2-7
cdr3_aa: CASSLGQGLDEQYF
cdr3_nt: TGCGCCAGCAGCCTCGGACAGGGGCTGGACGAGCAGTACTTC